These 10 T cell receptor beta chains came from one sample sequenced in a study of blood T cell repertoires in COVID-19. Measured with immunoSEQ multiplex PCR; TCRdb has only the in-frame clones, and not every one. The sample shows about 310,000 clones, roughly 86% of them seen only once. The sequencing sample was made of PBMCs or T cells enriched from blood (not recorded which). Every receptor here comes from a woman under 30 who had recovered from COVID-19.

The chain has TRBV11-3 and TRBJ2-2, with D perhaps matching TRBD2 (6 bases). Trimming stripped 5 bases from V and 7 bases from J, with 14 bases between. From germline, CDR1 is SGHNT and CDR2 YENEEA. CDR3 length: 14 amino acids. This chain's CDR3 is CASSPSAGFGELFF. CDR3 nucleotide sequence: TGTGCCAGCAGCCCAAGTGCGGGGTTCGGGGAGCTGTTTTTT.

The chain uses TRBV28 and TRBJ1-4; 9 bases match TRBD1. The length of the CDR3 is 15 residues. V lost 0 bases and J lost 8; bases outside the gene matches: 4. CDR1 and CDR2 from the germline V gene are MDHEN and SYDVKM. CDR3 in amino acids: CASSLWTGGREKLFF. DNA for the CDR3: TGTGCCAGCAGTTTATGGACAGGGGGAAGGGAAAAACTGTTTTTT.

The chain uses TRBV7-2 and TRBJ1-5; 7 positions match TRBD1. Per the germline V gene, CDR1 is SGHTA and CDR2 is FQGNSA. The CDR3 is 16 amino acids. V lost 5 bases and J lost 1; bases outside the gene matches: 8. The chain's CDR3 is CASSPGTETSNQPQHF. The CDR3 region has the DNA TGTGCCAGCAGCCCGGGGACAGAGACAAGCAATCAGCCCCAGCATTTT. Together with reference TRBV7-2 and TRBJ1-5, the CDR3 gives the full variable domain: GAGVSQSPSNKVTEKGKDVELRCDPISGHTALYWYRQSLGQGLEFLIYFQGNSAPDKSGLPSDRFSAERTGGSVSTLTIQRTQQEDSAVYLCASSPGTETSNQPQHFGDGTRLSIL.

This chain uses TRBV20-1 with TRBJ1-2, with D perhaps matching TRBD1 (5 bases). In germline, CDR1 is DFQATT, CDR2 SNEGSKA (reference sequence). Deletions cut 0 bases from V and 13 bases from J, with 12 bases between. CDR3 length: 11 amino acids. The chain's CDR3 is CSARDSLRGTF. CDR3 nucleotide sequence: TGCAGTGCTAGAGACTCGCTTAGGGGCACCTTC.

The chain employs TRBV6-2 or TRBV6-3 and TRBJ2-7; 7 bases fit TRBD1. V was pared by 3 bases and J by 5 bases, with 4 bases of the junction left unmatched. CDR1 is MNHEY and CDR2 is SVGEGT in the germline V gene. CDR3 length equals 13 residues. The CDR3 sequence: CASSYIDRDEQYF. CDR3 coding DNA: TGTGCCAGCAGTTATATAGACAGGGACGAGCAGTACTTC.

The J gene is TRBJ1-1, the V gene TRBV18; 7 nucleotides align to TRBD1. The CDR3 runs 16 residues. V lost 6 bases, J lost 1 base, and 11 bases stayed unmatched. Germline CDR1 is KGHSH and CDR2 is LQKENI. The CDR3 region has the DNA TGTGCCAGCTCGCCTCACAGGGGTTTCGAGAACACTGAAGCTTTCTTT. This encodes CASSPHRGFENTEAFF. Using reference TRBV18 and TRBJ1-1 for the parts outside the CDR3, the full variable domain is NAGVMQNPRHLVRRRGQEARLRCSPMKGHSHVYWYRQLPEEGLKFMVYLQKENIIDESGMPKERFSAEFPKEGPSILRIQQVVRGDSAAYFCASSPHRGFENTEAFFGQGTRLTVV.

The rearrangement joins TRBV5-1 to TRBJ2-7; 10 bases fit TRBD1. This CDR3 is 15 amino acids long. Germline loops: CDR1 SGHRS, CDR2 YFSETQ. After removal of 4 bases from V and 7 bases from J, the junction contained 11 bases not matched to a gene. The CDR3 nucleotides read TGCGCCAGCAGCATTGCCGGGACAGGGGTGAGAGAGCAGTACTTC. Its translation is CASSIAGTGVREQYF. The whole variable domain, remainder taken from reference TRBV5-1 and TRBJ2-7, is KAGVTQTPRYLIKTRGQQVTLSCSPISGHRSVSWYQQTPGQGLQFLFEYFSETQRNKGNFPGRFSGRQFSNSRSEMNVSTLELGDSALYLCASSIAGTGVREQYFGPGTRLTVT.

The chain links TRBV11-1 to TRBJ2-1; 10 nucleotides match TRBD1. The J segment lost 9 bases and the V segment lost 5 bases, leaving 7 bases of the junction unmatched. The CDR3 covers 14 residues. Germline assignment: CDR1 SGHAT and CDR2 FQDESV (reference sequence). Written as DNA, the CDR3 is TGTGCCAGCAGCGGGGGACAGGGGCTGGGTGAGCAGTTCTTC. Translation gives CASSGGQGLGEQFF.

The V and J genes are TRBV28 and TRBJ1-1, with D maybe TRBD1 (6 bases). Trimming cost V 3 bases and J 1 base, with 12 bases left between them. The V gene's germline CDR1 is MDHEN and CDR2 SYDVKM. The CDR3 runs 15 residues. CDR3 in amino acids: CASSFRGGGNTEAFF. CDR3 sequence (DNA): TGTGCCAGCAGTTTCAGAGGGGGTGGGAACACTGAAGCTTTCTTT. Full variable domain (missing parts from reference TRBV28 and TRBJ1-1): DVKVTQSSRYLVKRTGEKVFLECVQDMDHENMFWYRQDPGLGLRLIYFSYDVKMKEKGDIPEGYSVSREKKERFSLILESASTNQTSMYLCASSFRGGGNTEAFFGQGTRLTVV.

The J gene is TRBJ1-2, the V gene TRBV27; 9 nucleotides line up with TRBD1. Germline values: CDR1 MNHEY, CDR2 SMNVEV (reference sequence). The junction had 11 bases not matched to a gene; V was cut back by 4 bases and J by 5 bases. CDR3 length: 16 residues. This chain's CDR3 is CASSSAGTGTPYGYTF. CDR3 sequence (DNA): TGTGCCAGCAGTTCCGCCGGGACAGGGACTCCTTATGGCTACACCTTC.